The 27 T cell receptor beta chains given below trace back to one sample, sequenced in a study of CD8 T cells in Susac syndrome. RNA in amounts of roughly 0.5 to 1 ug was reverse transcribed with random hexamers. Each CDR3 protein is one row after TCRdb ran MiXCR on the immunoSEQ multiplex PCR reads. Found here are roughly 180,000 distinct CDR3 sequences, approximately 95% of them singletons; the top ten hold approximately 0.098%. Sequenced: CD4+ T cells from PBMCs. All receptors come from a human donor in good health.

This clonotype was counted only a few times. CDR3 sequence: CASSLNKASNTGELFF. The CDR3 DNA is TGTGCCAGCAGCTTAAACAAGGCCTCGAACACCGGGGAGCTGTTTTTT. This chain connects TRBV7-3 to TRBJ2-2; D is undetermined. In germline, CDR1 is SGHTA, CDR2 FQGTGA. The CDR3 is 16 residues long. V was cut by 1 base and J by 0 bases, with 9 bases left in between.

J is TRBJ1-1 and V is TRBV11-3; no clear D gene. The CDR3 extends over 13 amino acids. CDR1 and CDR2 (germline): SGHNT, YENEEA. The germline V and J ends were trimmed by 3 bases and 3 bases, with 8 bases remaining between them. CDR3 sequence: CASSFSAYTEAFF. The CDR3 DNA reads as TGTGCCAGCAGCTTTTCAGCCTACACTGAAGCTTTCTTT. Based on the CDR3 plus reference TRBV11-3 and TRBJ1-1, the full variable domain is EAGVVQSPRYKIIEKKQPVAFWCNPISGHNTLYWYLQNLGQGPELLIRYENEEAVDDSQLPKDRFSAERLKGVDSTLKIQPAELGDSAVYLCASSFSAYTEAFFGQGTRLTVV.

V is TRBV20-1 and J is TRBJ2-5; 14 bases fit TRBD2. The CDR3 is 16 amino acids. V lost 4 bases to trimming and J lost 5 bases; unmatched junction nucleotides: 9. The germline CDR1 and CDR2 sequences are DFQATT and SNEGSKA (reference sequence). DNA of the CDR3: TGCAGTGCTACGGGACTAGCGGGAGCCCCCGGGGAGACCCAGTACTTC. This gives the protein CSATGLAGAPGETQYF.

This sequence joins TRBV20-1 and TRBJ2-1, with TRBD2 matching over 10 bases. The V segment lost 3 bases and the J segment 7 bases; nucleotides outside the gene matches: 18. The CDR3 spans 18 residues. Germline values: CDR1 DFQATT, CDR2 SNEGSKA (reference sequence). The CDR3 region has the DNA TGCAGTGCTAGGATCCTAGCGGGAGCGGCATACGGAGGTAATGAGCAGTTCTTC. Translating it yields CSARILAGAAYGGNEQFF.

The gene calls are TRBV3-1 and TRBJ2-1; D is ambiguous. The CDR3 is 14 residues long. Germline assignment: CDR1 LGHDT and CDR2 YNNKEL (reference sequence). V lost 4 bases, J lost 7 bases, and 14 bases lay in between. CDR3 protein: CASSPPIDLNEQFF. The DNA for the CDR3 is TGTGCCAGCAGCCCACCTATTGACTTGAATGAGCAGTTCTTC.

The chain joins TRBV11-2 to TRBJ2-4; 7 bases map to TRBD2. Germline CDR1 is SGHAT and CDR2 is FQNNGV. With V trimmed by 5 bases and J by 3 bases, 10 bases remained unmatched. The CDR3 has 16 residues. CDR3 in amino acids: CASSPTVGGVKNIQYF. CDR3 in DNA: TGTGCCAGCAGCCCGACCGTGGGAGGGGTCAAAAACATTCAGTACTTC. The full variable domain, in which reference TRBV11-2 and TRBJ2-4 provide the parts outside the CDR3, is EAGVAQSPRYKIIEKRQSVAFWCNPISGHATLYWYQQILGQGPKLLIQFQNNGVVDDSQLPKDRFSAERLKGVDSTLKIQPAKLEDSAVYLCASSPTVGGVKNIQYFGAGTRLSVL.

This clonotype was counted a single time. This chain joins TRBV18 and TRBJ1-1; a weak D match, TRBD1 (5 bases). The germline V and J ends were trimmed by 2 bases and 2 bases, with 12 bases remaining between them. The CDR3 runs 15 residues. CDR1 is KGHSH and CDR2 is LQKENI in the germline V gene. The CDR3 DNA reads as TGTGCCAGCTCACCAGTCCAGGGAGTAAACACTGAAGCTTTCTTT. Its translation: CASSPVQGVNTEAFF.

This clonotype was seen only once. DNA of the CDR3: TGCAGTGCTAGAGAAACTAGCTCCGAGCAGTACTTC. This codes for CSARETSSEQYF. V gene TRBV20-1 combines with J gene TRBJ2-7; a weak D match, TRBD2 (6 bases). The CDR3 is 12 amino acids. V dropped 0 bases and J dropped 6 bases, with 9 bases sitting between them. CDR1 is DFQATT, CDR2 SNEGSKA, per germline (reference sequence).

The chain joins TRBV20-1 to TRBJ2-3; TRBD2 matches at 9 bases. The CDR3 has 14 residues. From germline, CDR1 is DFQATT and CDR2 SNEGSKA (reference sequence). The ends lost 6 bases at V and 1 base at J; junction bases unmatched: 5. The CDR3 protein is CSALRTSGTDTQYF. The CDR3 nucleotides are TGCAGTGCCCTACGGACTAGCGGCACAGATACGCAGTATTTT.

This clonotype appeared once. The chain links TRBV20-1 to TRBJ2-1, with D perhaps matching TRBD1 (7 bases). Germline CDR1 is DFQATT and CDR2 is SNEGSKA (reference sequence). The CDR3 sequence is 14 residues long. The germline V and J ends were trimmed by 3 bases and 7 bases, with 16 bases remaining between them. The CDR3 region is CSASGGGVGNEQFF. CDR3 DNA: TGCAGTGCTAGTGGAGGGGGCGTAGGGAATGAGCAGTTCTTC.

The CDR3 spells CASTPREGYEQYF. CDR3 in DNA: TGTGCCAGCACCCCTAGGGAAGGCTACGAGCAGTACTTC. The rearrangement uses TRBV2 and TRBJ2-7; no firm D call. V was shortened by 7 bases and J by 3 bases, with 13 bases between the two germline ends. The CDR3 loop spans 13 amino acids. Germline V lookup: CDR1 SNHLY, CDR2 FYNNEI.

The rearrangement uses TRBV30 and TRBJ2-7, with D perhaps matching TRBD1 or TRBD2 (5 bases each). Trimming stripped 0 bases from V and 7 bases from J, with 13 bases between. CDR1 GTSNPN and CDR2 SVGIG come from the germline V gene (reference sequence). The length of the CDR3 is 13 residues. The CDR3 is CAWSVGLGEEQYF. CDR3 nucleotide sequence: TGTGCCTGGAGTGTTGGGCTAGGGGAGGAGCAGTACTTC.

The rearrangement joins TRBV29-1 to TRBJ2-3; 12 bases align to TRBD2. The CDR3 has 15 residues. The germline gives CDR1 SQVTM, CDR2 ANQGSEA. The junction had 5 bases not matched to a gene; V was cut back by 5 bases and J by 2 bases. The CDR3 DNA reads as TGCAGCGTTTTGGGACTAGCGGGCCTCACAGATACGCAGTATTTT. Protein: CSVLGLAGLTDTQYF.

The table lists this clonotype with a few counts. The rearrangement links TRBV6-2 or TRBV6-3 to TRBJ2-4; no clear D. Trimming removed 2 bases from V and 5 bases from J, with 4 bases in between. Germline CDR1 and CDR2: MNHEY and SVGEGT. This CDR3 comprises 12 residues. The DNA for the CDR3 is TGTGCCAGCAGTTACCGGGAAAACATTCAGTACTTC. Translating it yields CASSYRENIQYF.

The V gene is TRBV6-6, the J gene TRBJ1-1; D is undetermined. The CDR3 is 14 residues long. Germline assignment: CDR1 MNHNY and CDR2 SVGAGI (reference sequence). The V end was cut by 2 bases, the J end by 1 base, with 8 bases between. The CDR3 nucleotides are TGTGCCAGCAGTTACCAGACGGCGAACACTGAAGCTTTCTTT. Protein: CASSYQTANTEAFF.

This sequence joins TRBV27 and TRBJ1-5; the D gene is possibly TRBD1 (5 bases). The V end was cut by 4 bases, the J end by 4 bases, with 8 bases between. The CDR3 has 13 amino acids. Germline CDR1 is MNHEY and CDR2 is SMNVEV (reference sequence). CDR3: CASSWTQNQPQHF. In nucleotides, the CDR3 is TGTGCCAGCAGTTGGACACAGAATCAGCCCCAGCATTTT.

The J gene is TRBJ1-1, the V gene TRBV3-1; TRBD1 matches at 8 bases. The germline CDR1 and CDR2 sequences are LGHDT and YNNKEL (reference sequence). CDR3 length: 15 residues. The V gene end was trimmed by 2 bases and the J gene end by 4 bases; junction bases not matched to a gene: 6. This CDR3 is CASSQRTGWGTEAFF. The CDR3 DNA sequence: TGTGCCAGCAGCCAAAGGACAGGGTGGGGCACTGAAGCTTTCTTT.

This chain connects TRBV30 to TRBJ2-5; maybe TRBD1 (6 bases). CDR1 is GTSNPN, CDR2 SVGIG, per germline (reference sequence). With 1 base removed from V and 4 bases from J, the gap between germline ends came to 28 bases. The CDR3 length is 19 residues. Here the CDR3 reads CAWSGKAGATSGLGETQYF. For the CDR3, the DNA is TGTGCCTGGAGTGGGAAAGCAGGGGCTACATCGGGTCTAGGAGAGACCCAGTACTTC.

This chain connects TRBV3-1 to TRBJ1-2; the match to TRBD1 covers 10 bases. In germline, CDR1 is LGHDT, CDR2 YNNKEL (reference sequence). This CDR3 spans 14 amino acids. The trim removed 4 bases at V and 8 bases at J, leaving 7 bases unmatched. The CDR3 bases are TGTGCCAGCAGCCCTGGGACAGGGGTTTTCGGCTACACCTTC. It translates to CASSPGTGVFGYTF.

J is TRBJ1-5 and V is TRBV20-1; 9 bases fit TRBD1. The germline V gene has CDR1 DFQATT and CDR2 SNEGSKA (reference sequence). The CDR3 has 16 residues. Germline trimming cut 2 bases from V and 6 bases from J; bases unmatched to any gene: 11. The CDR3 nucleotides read TGCAGTGCTAGACCGGGACAGGGATACTGGGGTCAGCCCCAGCATTTT. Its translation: CSARPGQGYWGQPQHF.

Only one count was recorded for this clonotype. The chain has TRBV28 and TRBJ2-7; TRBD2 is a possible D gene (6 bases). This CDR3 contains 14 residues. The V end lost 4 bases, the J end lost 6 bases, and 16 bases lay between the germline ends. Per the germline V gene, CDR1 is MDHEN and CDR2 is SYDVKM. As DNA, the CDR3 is TGTGCCAGCAGTTCGGGGAGGACACTGGGCGAGCAGTACTTC. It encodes CASSSGRTLGEQYF.

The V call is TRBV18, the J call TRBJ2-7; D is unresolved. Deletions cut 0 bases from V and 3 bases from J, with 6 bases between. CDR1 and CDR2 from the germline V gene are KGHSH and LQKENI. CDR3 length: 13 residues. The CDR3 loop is CASSPPADYEQYF. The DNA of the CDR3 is TGTGCCAGCTCACCACCGGCGGACTACGAGCAGTACTTC.

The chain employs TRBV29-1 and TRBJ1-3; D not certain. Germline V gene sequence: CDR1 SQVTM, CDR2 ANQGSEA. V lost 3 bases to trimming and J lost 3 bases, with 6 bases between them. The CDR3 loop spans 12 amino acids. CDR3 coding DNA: TGCAGCGTTGATTGGGGTGGAAACACCATATATTTT. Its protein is CSVDWGGNTIYF.

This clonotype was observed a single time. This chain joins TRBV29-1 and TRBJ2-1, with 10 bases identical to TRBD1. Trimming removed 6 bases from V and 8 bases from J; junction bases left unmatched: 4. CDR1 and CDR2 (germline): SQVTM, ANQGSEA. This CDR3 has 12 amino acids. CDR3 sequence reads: CSVRQGADEQFF. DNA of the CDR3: TGCAGCGTCCGACAGGGGGCGGATGAGCAGTTCTTC.

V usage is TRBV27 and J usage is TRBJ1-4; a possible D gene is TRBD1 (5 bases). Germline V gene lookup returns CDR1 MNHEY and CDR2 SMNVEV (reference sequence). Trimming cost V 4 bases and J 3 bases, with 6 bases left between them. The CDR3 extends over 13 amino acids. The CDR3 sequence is CASSWGPNEKLFF. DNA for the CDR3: TGTGCCAGCAGTTGGGGACCTAATGAAAAACTGTTTTTT. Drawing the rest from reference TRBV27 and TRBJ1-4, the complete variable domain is EAQVTQNPRYLITVTGKKLTVTCSQNMNHEYMSWYRQDPGLGLRQIYYSMNVEVTDKGDVPEGYKVSRKEKRNFPLILESPSPNQTSLYFCASSWGPNEKLFFGSGTQLSVL.

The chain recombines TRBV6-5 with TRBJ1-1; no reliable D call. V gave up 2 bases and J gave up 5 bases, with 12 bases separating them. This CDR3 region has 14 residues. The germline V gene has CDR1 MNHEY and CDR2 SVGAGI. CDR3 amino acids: CASSYGRAETEAFF. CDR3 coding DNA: TGTGCCAGCAGTTACGGTAGGGCAGAAACTGAAGCTTTCTTT.

Written as DNA, the CDR3 is TGTGCCAGCAGCCCCACTAGCGGGAGTGGCCCCTACGAGCAGTACTTC. Its protein is CASSPTSGSGPYEQYF. The V and J genes are TRBV5-6 and TRBJ2-7; 11 bases are a match to TRBD2. The CDR3 totals 16 residues. Trimming took 4 bases from V and 2 from J; bases not matched to a gene: 8. Germline V CDR1 and CDR2: SGHDT, YYEEEE.